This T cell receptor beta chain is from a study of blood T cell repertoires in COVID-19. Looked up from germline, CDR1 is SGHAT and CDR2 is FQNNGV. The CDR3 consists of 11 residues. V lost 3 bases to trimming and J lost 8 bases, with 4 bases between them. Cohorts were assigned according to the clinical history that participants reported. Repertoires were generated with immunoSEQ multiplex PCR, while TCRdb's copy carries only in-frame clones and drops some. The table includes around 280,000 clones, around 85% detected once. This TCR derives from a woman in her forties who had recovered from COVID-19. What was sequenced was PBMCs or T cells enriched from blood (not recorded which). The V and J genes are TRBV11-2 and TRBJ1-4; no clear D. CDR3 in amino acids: CASSLREKLFF. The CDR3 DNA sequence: TGTGCCAGCAGCTTGCGAGAAAAACTGTTTTTT.